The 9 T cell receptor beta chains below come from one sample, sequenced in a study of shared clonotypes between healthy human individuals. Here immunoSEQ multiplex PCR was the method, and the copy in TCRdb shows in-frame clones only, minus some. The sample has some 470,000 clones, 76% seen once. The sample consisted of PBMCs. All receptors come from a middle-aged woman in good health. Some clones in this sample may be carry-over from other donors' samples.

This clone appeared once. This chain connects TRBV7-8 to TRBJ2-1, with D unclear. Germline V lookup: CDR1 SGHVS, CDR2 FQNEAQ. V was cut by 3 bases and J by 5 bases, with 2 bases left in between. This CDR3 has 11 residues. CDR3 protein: CASSLHNEQFF. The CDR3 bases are TGTGCCAGCAGCTTGCACAATGAGCAGTTCTTC.

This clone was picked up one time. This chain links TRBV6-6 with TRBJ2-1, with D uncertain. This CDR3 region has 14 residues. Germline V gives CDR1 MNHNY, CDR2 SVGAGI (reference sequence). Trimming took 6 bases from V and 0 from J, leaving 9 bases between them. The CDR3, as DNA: TGTGCCAGCAGCTTTACGGGCTCCTACAATGAGCAGTTCTTC. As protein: CASSFTGSYNEQFF.

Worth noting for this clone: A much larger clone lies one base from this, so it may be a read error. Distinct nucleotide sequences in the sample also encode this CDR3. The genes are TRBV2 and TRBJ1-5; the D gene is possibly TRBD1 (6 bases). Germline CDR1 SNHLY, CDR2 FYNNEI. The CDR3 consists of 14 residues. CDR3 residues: CASSASRGDQPQHF. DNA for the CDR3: TGCGCCAGCAGTGCCAGCAGGGGAGATCAGCCCCAGCATTTT.

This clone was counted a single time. The CDR3 DNA reads as TGTGCCAGCAGCCCGGGACTAGCGGGACCGTATGAGCAGTTCTTC. It yields the protein CASSPGLAGPYEQFF. The genes are TRBV11-3 and TRBJ2-1; 13 nucleotides agree with TRBD2. This CDR3 has 15 residues. V dropped 5 bases and J dropped 8; count of bases not matched to a gene: 6. Germline CDR1 reads SGHNT; CDR2 reads YENEEA.

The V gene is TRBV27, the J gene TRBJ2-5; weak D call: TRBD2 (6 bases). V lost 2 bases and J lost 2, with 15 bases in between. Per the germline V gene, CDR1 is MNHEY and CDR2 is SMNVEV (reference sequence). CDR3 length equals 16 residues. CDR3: CASSLSWRGLQETQYF. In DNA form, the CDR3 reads TGTGCCAGCAGTTTAAGTTGGCGGGGACTTCAAGAGACCCAGTACTTC.

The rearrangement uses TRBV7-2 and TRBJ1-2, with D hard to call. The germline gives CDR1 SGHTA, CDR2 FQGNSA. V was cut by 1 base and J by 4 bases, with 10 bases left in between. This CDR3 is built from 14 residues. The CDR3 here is CASSLGIGAYGYTF. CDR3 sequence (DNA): TGTGCCAGCAGCTTAGGTATAGGCGCCTATGGCTACACCTTC.

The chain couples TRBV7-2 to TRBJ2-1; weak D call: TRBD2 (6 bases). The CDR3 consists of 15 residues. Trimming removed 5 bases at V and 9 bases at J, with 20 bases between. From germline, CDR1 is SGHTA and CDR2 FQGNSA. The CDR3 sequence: CASSGGGRIRIEQFF. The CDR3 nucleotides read TGTGCCAGCAGCGGCGGAGGGAGGATACGGATTGAGCAGTTCTTC.

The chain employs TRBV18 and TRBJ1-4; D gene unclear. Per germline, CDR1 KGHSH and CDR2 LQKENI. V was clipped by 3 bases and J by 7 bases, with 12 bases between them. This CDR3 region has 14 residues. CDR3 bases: TGTGCCAGCTCACCGGTGGGCGTCGGTGAAAAACTGTTTTTT. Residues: CASSPVGVGEKLFF.

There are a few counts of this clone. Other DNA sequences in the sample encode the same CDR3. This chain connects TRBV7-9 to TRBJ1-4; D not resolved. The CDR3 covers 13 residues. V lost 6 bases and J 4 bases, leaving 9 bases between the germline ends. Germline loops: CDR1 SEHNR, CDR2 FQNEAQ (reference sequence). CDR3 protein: CASSPGLNEKLFF. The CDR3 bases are TGTGCCAGCAGTCCAGGACTTAATGAAAAACTGTTTTTT.